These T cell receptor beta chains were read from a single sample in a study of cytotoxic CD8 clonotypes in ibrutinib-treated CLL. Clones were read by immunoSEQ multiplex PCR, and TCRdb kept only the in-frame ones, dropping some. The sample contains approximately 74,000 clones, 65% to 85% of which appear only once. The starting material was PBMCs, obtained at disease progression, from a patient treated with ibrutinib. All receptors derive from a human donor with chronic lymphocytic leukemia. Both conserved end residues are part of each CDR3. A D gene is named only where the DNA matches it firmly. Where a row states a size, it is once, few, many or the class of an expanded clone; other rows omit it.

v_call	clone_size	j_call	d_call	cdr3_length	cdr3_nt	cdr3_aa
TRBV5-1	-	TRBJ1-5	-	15	TGCGCCAGCAGCTTGGAGGGCTATAGCAATCAGCCCCAGCATTTT	CASSLEGYSNQPQHF
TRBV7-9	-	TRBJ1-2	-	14	TGTGCCAGCACCCTAGGGGCCACTAACTATGGCTACACCTTC	CASTLGATNYGYTF
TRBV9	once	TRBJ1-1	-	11	TGTGCCAGCAGCACCCCAGGGAAAGCTTTCTTT	CASSTPGKAFF
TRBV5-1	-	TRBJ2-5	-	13	TGCGCCAGCAGCTTGGAGGGGAGGGAGACCCAGTACTTC	CASSLEGRETQYF
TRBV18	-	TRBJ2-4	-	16	TGTGCCAGCTCACCACTGGCCGATCGGAACGAAAACATTCAGTACTTC	CASSPLADRNENIQYF
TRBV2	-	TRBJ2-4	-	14	TGTGCCAGCATCGAGGTTGAAGCCAAAAACATTCAGTACTTC	CASIEVEAKNIQYF
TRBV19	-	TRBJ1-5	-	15	TGTGCCAGTAGTATAGCTGGCAGGGGCAATCAGCCCCAGCATTTT	CASSIAGRGNQPQHF
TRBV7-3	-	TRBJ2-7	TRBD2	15	TGTGCCAGCAGCTTCCGACTAGCGGGCCTGGGGGAGCAGTACTTC	CASSFRLAGLGEQYF
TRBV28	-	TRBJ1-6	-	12	TGTGCCAGCAGTTTATGGGGTTCACCCCTCCACTTT	CASSLWGSPLHF
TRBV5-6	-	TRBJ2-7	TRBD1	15	TGTGCCAGCAGCTTGGAAACAGGGGAGACGAGGGAGCAGTACTTC	CASSLETGETREQYF
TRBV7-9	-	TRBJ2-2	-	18	TGTGCCAGCAGCTTTGGCCACGGTCCCATTTATAACACCGGGGAGCTGTTTTTT	CASSFGHGPIYNTGELFF
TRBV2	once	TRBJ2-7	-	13	TGTGCCAGCAGGGGAGTATACTACTACGAGCAGTACTTC	CASRGVYYYEQYF
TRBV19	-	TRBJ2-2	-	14	TGTGCCAGTAGACAGGGAGTAGGGACCGGGGAGCTGTTTTTT	CASRQGVGTGELFF
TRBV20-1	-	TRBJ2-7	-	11	TGCAGTGCCGGAGGGGTCTACGAGCAGTACTTC	CSAGGVYEQYF
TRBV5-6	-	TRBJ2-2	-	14	TGTGCCAGCAGCTTGGTAAGGGACGGCGGGGAGCTGTTTTTT	CASSLVRDGGELFF
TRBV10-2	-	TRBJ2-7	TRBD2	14	TGCGCCAGCAGGGATAGCGGGGTCTCCTACGAGCAGTACTTC	CASRDSGVSYEQYF